This passage covers 8 T cell receptor beta chains from one sample sequenced in a study of shared clonotypes between healthy human individuals. Libraries were prepared by immunoSEQ multiplex PCR; TCRdb keeps only in-frame clonotypes and omits some of them. The sample holds millions of clones; 85% to 95% are singletons and the top ten take about 0.41%. The specimen sequenced was naive CD4+ T cells from PBMCs. Subset in this sample: CD45RA+ positively selected. Receptor source: a young man in good health. Some clones in this sample may be carry-over from other donors' samples.

The rearrangement links TRBV18 to TRBJ1-4; D call uncertain. Germline CDR1 is KGHSH and CDR2 is LQKENI. CDR3 length: 13 amino acids. The germline V and J ends were trimmed by 3 bases and 6 bases, with 8 bases remaining between them. The CDR3, as DNA: TGTGCCAGCTCACCCCGGGTATATGAAAAACTGTTTTTT. Residues: CASSPRVYEKLFF. Full variable domain (remainder filled in from reference TRBV18 and TRBJ1-4): NAGVMQNPRHLVRRRGQEARLRCSPMKGHSHVYWYRQLPEEGLKFMVYLQKENIIDESGMPKERFSAEFPKEGPSILRIQQVVRGDSAAYFCASSPRVYEKLFFGSGTQLSVL.

Points on this clone: Other DNA sequences from this sample encode an identical CDR3 as well. The chain employs TRBV28 and TRBJ1-2; D uncertain. V dropped 4 bases and J dropped 4 bases, with 7 bases sitting between them. Germline V gene data show CDR1 as MDHEN and CDR2 as SYDVKM. The CDR3 runs 12 residues. CDR3 DNA sequence: TGTGCCAGCAGTTCCGGGATCTATGGCTACACCTTC. Translating it yields CASSSGIYGYTF.

The chain combines TRBV10-3 with TRBJ2-1; 10 nucleotides line up with TRBD1. Germline values: CDR1 ENHRY, CDR2 SYGVKD. The ends lost 3 bases at V and 4 bases at J; junction bases unmatched: 3. CDR3 size: 15 residues. CDR3 bases: TGTGCCATCAGTGATTCGGGACAGGGGTACAATGAGCAGTTCTTC. Its translation: CAISDSGQGYNEQFF.

J is TRBJ2-7 and V is TRBV11-3; D possibly matches TRBD1 or TRBD2 (5 bases each). Germline-derived CDR1 and CDR2 are SGHNT and YENEEA. The CDR3 spans 15 residues. The V end lost 5 bases, the J end lost 3 bases, and 17 bases lay between the germline ends. The CDR3 loop is CASSKEGTPGYEQYF. The CDR3 coding sequence is TGTGCCAGCAGCAAAGAGGGGACCCCGGGCTACGAGCAGTACTTC.

The rearrangement joins TRBV30 to TRBJ2-2; TRBD1 matches 7 bases. Germline-derived CDR1 and CDR2 are GTSNPN and SVGIG (reference sequence). The CDR3 spans 14 residues. The junction had 3 bases not matched to a gene; V was cut back by 2 bases and J by 3 bases. CDR3 in amino acids: CAWSQGVYTGELFF. CDR3 bases: TGTGCCTGGAGTCAGGGGGTTTACACCGGGGAGCTGTTTTTT.

The chain combines TRBV10-3 with TRBJ1-4; tentative D call: TRBD1 (5 bases). This CDR3 spans 14 amino acids. Germline V lookup: CDR1 ENHRY, CDR2 SYGVKD. The germline V and J ends were trimmed by 4 bases and 7 bases, with 13 bases remaining between them. CDR3 loop: CAISGPGPGEKLFF. The CDR3 DNA reads TGTGCCATCAGTGGTCCGGGACCAGGTGAAAAACTGTTTTTT.

The J gene is TRBJ2-7, the V gene TRBV28; 7 bases fit TRBD1. CDR1 and CDR2 (germline): MDHEN, SYDVKM. Trimming removed 3 bases from V and 1 base from J; junction bases left unmatched: 9. The CDR3 is 16 amino acids. CDR3 protein: CASSLTGLTGSYEQYF. The CDR3 coding sequence is TGTGCCAGCAGTTTGACAGGGCTAACAGGTTCCTACGAGCAGTACTTC.

Notes on this clone: In the same sample, other DNA sequences code for this CDR3. The genes are TRBV5-1 and TRBJ1-1, with D unclear. This CDR3 contains 13 residues. V was shortened by 1 base and J by 3 bases, with 7 bases between the two germline ends. Germline V CDR1 and CDR2: SGHRS, YFSETQ. Here the CDR3 DNA reads TGCGCCAGCAGCTTGCTCGGGGACACTGAAGCTTTCTTT. Its translation is CASSLLGDTEAFF.